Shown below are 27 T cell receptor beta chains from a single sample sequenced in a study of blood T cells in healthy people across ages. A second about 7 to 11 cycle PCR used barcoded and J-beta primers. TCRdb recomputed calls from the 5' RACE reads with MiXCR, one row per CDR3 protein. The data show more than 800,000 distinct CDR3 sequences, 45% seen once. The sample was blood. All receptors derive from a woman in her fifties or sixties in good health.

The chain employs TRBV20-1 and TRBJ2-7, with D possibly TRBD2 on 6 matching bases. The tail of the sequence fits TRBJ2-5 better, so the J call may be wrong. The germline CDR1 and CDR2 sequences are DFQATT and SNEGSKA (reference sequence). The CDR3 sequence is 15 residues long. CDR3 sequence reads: CSARAVRGIGGTQYF. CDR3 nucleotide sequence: TGCAGTGCTAGAGCTGTTCGGGGGATTGGGGGGACCCAGTACTTC.

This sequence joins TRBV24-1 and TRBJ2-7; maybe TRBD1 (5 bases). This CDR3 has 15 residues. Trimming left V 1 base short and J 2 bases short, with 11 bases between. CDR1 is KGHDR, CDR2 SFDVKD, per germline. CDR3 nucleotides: TGTGCCACCAGTGATTTAGTGGACAAACCCTACGAGCAGTACTTC. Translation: CATSDLVDKPYEQYF.

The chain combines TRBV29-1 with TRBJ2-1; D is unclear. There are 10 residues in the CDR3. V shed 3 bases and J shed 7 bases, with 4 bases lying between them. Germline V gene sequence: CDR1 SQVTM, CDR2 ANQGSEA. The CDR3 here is CSVERNEQFF. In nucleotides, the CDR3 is TGCAGCGTTGAGAGGAATGAGCAGTTCTTC.

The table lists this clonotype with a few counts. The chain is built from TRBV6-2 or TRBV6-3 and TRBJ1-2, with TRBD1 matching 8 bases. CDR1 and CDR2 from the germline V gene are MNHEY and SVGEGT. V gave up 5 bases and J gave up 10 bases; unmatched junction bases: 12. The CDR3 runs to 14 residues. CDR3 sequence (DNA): TGTGCCAGCAGTAACGCCGGGACAGGTTATTCCTACACCTTC. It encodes CASSNAGTGYSYTF.

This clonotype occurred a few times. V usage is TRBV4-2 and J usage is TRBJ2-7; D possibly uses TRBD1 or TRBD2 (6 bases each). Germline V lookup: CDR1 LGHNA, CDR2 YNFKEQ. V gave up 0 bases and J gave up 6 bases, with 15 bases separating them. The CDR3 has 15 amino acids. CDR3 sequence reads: CASSQERGQVVEQYF. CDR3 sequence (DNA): TGTGCCAGCAGCCAAGAACGGGGGCAGGTCGTCGAGCAGTACTTC.

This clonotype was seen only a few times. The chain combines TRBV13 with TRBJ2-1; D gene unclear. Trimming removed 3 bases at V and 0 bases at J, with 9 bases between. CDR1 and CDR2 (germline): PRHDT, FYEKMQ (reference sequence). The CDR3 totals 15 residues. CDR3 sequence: CASSFSMSSYNEQFF. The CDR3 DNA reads TGTGCCAGCAGCTTCTCGATGTCCTCCTACAATGAGCAGTTCTTC.

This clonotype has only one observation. Here the CDR3 reads CASSRWDREYSNQPQHF. In nucleotides, the CDR3 is TGTGCCAGCAGCAGGTGGGACAGGGAATATAGCAATCAGCCCCAGCATTTT. The chain carries TRBV21-1 and TRBJ1-5; the D segment call TRBD1 is taken from the table without a DNA check. TRBV21-1 is a pseudogene segment. This CDR3 is 17 amino acids long.

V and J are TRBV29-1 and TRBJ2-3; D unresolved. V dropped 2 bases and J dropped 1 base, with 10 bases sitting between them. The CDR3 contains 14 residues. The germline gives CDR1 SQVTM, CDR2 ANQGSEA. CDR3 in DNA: TGCAGCGTTGAACCCATTGAGGGCACAGATACGCAGTATTTT. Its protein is CSVEPIEGTDTQYF.

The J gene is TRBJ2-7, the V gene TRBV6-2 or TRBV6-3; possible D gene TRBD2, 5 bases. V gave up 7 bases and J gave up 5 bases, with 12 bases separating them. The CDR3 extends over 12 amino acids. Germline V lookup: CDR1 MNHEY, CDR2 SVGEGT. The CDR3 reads CASTTRPDEQYF. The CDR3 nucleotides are TGTGCCAGCACTACTAGACCAGACGAGCAGTACTTC.

In nucleotides, the CDR3 is TGTGCCAGCAGTTACTCGCCCGCCTGGGACAGGAACTCCTACGAGCAGTACTTC. Translating gives CASSYSPAWDRNSYEQYF. The gene calls are TRBV6-2 or TRBV6-3 and TRBJ2-7; TRBD1 agrees at 8 bases. The CDR3 loop spans 18 amino acids. J gave up 0 bases and V 0 bases, and 10 bases lay outside the gene matches. The germline gives CDR1 MNHEY, CDR2 SVGEGT.

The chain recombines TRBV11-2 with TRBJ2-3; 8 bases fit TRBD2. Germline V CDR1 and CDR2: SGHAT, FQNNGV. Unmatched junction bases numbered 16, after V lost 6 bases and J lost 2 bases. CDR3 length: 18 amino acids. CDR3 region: CASRSQGTRTSLTDTQYF. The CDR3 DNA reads TGTGCCAGCAGATCCCAGGGTACAAGGACTAGCCTCACAGATACGCAGTATTTT.

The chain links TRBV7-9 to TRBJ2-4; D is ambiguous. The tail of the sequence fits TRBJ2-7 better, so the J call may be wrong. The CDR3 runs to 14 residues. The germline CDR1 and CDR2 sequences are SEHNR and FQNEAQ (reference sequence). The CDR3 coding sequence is TGTGCCAGCAGCCAAACGAGAGGTCGTTACGAGCAGTACTTC. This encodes CASSQTRGRYEQYF.

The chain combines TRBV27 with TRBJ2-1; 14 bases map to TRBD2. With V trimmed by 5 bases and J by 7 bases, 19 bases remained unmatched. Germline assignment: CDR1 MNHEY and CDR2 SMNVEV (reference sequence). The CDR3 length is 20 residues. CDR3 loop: CASSRNNRLAGGLGTNEQFF. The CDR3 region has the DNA TGTGCCAGCAGTCGAAACAACCGACTAGCGGGAGGGTTGGGGACTAATGAGCAGTTCTTC.

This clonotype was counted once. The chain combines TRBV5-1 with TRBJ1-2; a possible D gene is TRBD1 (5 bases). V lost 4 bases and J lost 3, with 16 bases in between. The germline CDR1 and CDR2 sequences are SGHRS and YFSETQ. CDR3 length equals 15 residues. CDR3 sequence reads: CASSREEGIDYGYTF. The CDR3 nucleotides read TGCGCCAGCAGCCGGGAGGAGGGGATCGACTATGGCTACACCTTC.

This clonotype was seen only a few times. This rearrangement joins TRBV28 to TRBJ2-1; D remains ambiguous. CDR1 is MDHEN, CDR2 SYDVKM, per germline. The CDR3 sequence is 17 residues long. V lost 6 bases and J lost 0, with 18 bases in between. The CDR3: CASSSIRIPNSYNEQFF. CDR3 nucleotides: TGTGCCAGCAGCTCTATCCGAATTCCCAACTCCTACAATGAGCAGTTCTTC.

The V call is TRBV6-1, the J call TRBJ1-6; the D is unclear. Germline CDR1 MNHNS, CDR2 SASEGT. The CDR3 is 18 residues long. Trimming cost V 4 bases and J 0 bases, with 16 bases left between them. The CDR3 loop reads CASSGNTIRSSYNSPLHF. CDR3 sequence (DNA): TGTGCCAGCAGTGGAAACACCATACGGAGCTCCTATAATTCACCCCTCCACTTT.

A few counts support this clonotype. CDR3 region: CSASSDPRLGEKLFF. The DNA for the CDR3 is TGCAGTGCTAGTTCCGACCCCCGGTTAGGCGAAAAACTGTTTTTT. The rearrangement links TRBV20-1 to TRBJ1-4; D is ambiguous. Per the germline V gene, CDR1 is DFQATT and CDR2 is SNEGSKA (reference sequence). The germline V and J ends were trimmed by 3 bases and 8 bases, with 19 bases remaining between them. This CDR3 has 15 amino acids.

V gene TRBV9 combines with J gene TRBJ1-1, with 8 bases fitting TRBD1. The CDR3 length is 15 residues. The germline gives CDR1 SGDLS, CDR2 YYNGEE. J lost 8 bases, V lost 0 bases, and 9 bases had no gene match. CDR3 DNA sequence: TGTGCCAGCAGCGTAGAGTCGGGAGGGACAGGCGAAGCTTTCTTT. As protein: CASSVESGGTGEAFF.

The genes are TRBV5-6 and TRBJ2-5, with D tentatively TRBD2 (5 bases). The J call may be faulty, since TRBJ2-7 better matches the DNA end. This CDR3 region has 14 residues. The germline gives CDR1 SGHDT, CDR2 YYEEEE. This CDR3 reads CASSLPSGKYEQYF. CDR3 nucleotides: TGTGCCAGCAGCTTGCCGTCGGGGAAATACGAGCAGTACTTC.

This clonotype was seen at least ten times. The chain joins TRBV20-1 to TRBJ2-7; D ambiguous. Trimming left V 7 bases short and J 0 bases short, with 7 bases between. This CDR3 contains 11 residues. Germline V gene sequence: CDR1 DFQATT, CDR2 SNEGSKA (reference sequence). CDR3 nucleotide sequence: TGCAGTGTAGGACGCTCCTACGAGCAGTACTTC. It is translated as CSVGRSYEQYF.

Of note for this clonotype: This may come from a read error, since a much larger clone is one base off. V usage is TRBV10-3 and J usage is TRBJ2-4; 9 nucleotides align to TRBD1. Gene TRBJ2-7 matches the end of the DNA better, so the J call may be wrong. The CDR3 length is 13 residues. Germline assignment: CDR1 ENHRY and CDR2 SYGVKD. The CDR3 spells CASARDRDYEQYF. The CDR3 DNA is TGTGCCAGTGCCCGGGACAGGGACTACGAGCAGTACTTC.

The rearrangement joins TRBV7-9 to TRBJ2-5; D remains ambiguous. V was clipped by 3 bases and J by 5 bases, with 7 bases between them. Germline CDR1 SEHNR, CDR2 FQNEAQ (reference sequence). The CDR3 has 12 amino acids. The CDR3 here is CASSFGPETQYF. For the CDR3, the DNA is TGTGCCAGCAGCTTTGGTCCGGAGACCCAGTACTTC.

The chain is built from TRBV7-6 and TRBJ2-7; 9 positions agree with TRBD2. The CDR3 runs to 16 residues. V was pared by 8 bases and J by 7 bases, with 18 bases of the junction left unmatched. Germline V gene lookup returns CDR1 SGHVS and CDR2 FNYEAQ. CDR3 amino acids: CASRSWGSGSYNEQYF. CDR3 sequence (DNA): TGTGCCAGCCGCTCCTGGGGTAGCGGGAGTTACAATGAGCAGTACTTC.

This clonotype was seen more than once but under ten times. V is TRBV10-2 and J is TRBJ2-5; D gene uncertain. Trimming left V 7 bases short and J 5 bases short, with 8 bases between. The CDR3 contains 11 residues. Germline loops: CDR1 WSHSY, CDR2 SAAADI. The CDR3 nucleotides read TGCGCCAGCACAGTTGCGGAGACCCAGTACTTC. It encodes CASTVAETQYF.

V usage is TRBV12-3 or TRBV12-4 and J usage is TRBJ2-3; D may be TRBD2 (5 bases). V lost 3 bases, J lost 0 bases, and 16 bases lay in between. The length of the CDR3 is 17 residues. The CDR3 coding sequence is TGTGCCAGCAGTTTTCGGAGTGTAGGCGGGAGCACAGATACGCAGTATTTT. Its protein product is CASSFRSVGGSTDTQYF.

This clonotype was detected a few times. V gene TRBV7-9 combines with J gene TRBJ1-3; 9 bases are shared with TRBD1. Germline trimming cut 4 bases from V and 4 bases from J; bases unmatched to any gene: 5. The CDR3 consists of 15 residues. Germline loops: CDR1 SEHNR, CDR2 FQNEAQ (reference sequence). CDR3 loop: CASSSHRGQGNTIYF. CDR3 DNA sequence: TGTGCCAGCAGCTCCCACAGGGGGCAAGGAAACACCATATATTTT.

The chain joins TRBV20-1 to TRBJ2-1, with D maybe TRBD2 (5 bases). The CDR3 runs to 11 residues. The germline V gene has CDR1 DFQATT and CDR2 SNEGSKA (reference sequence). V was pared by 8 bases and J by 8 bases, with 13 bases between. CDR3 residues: CSQLVSDEQFF. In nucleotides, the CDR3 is TGCAGTCAACTAGTCTCGGATGAGCAGTTCTTC.